This T cell receptor beta chain was sequenced for a study of cytomegalovirus exposure and HLA in healthy donors. PCR employed 60 Vbeta and 13 Jbeta primers. Assay used: immunoSEQ multiplex PCR; TCRdb lists only in-frame clones, some missing. The repertoire consists of more than 65,000 clones, with about four fifths occurring once and the leading ten covering about 2%. The study's findings and limits: Reportedly, HLA-A and HLA-B alleles of most subjects were accurately predicted from TCR beta.

A note on this clone: Antigen unknown.

Sequencing was carried out using PBMCs. This clonotype originated in a man aged 18-30 years in good health and CMV-seronegative.

The CDR3, as DNA: TGCGCCAGCAGCCCAGATCTAGCGGGAGGCTACGAGCAGTACTTC. It is translated as CASSPDLAGGYEQYF. V is TRBV4-3 and J is TRBJ2-7, with TRBD2 matching 11 bases. Germline trimming cut 4 bases from V and 3 bases from J; bases unmatched to any gene: 5. Looked up from germline, CDR1 is LGHNA and CDR2 is YSLEER. CDR3 length equals 15 residues.